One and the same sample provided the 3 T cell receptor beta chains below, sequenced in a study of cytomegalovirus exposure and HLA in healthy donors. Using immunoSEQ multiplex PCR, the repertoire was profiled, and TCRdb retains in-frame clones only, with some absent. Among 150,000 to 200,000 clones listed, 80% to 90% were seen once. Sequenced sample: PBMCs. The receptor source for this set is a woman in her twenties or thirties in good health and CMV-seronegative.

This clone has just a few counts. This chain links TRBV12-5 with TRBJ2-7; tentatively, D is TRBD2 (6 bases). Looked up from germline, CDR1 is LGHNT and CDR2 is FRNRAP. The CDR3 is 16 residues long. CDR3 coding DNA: TGTGCGCCACCCCTTTGGGGGGACCTTGAATCCTACGAGCAGTACTTC. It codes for CAPPLWGDLESYEQYF.

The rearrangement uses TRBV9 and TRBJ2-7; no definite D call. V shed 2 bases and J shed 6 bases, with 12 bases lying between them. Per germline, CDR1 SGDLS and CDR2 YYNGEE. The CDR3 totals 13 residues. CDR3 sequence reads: CASSVGPSAEQYF. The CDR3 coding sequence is TGTGCCAGCAGCGTTGGCCCCTCTGCCGAGCAGTACTTC.

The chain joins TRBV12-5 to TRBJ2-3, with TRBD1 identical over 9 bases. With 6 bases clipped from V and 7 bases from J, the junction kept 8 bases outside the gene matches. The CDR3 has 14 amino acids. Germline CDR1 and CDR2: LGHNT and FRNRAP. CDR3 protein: CASGQGQGVNTQYF. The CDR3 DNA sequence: TGTGCTAGTGGCCAGGGACAGGGTGTGAATACGCAGTATTTT.